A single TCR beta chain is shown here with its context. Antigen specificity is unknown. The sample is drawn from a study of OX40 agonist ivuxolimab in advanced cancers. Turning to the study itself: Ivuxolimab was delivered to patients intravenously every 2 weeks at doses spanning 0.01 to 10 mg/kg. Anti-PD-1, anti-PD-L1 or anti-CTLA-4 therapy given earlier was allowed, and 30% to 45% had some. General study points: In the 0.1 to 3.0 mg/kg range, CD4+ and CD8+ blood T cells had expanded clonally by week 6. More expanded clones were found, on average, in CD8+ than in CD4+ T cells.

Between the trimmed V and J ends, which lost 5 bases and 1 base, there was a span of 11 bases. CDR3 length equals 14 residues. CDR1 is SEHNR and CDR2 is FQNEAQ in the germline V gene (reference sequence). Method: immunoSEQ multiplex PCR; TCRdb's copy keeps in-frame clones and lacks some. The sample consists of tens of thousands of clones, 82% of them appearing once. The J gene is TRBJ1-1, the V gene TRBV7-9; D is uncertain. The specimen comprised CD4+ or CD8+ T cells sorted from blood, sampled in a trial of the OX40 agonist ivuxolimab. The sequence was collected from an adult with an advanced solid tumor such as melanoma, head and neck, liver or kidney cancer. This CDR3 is CASSPPSRNTEAFF. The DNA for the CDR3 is TGTGCCAGCAGCCCCCCGTCGAGGAACACTGAAGCTTTCTTT.